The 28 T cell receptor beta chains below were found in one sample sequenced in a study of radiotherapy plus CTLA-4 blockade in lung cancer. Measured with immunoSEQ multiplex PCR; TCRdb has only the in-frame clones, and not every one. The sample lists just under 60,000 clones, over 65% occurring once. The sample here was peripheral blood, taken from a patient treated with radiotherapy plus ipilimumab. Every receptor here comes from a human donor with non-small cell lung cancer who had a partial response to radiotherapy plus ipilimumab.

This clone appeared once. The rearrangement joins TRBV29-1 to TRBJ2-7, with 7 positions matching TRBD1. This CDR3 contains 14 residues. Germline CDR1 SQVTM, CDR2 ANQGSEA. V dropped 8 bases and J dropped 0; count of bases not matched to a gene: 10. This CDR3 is CSNRGPESSYEQYF. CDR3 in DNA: TGCAGCAATAGGGGGCCTGAGAGCTCCTACGAGCAGTACTTC.

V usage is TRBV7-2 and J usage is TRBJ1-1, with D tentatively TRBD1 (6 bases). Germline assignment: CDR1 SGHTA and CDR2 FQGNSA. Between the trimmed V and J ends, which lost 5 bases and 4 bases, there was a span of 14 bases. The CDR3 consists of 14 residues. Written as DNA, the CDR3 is TGTGCCAGCAGCCCAAGGGGGAGCGGCACTGAAGCTTTCTTT. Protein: CASSPRGSGTEAFF.

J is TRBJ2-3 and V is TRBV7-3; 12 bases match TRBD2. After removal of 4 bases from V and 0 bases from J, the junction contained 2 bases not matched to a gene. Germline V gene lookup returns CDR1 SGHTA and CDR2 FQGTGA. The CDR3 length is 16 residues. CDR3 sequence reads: CASSSGLAGSTDTQYF. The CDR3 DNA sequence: TGTGCCAGCAGCTCAGGACTAGCGGGGAGCACAGATACGCAGTATTTT.

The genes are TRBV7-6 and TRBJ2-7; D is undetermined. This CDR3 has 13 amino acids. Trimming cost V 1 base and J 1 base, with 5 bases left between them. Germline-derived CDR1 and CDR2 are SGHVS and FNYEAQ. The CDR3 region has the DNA TGTGCCAGCAGCTTAGAGACTTCCTACGAGCAGTACTTC. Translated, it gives CASSLETSYEQYF.

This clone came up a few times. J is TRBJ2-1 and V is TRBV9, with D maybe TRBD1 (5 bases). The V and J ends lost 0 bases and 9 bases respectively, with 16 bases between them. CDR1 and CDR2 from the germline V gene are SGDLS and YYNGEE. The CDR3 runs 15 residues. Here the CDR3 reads CASSVANNRMAEQFF. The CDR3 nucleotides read TGTGCCAGCAGCGTAGCTAACAACAGGATGGCTGAGCAGTTCTTC.

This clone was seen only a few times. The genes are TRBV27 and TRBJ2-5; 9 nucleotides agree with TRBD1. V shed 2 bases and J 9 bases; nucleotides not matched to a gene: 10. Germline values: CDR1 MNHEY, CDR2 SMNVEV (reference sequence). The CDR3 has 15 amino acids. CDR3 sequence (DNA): TGTGCCAGCAGTTTAACTTGGGACAGGGCCCTTGCCCAGTACTTC. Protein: CASSLTWDRALAQYF.

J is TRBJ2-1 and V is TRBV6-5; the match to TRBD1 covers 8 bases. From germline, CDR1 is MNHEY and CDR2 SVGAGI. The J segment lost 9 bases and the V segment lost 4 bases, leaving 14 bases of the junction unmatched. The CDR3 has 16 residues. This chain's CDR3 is CASSLDSGQVFSEQFF. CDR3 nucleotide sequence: TGTGCCAGCAGTTTAGACTCGGGACAGGTCTTCAGTGAGCAGTTCTTC.

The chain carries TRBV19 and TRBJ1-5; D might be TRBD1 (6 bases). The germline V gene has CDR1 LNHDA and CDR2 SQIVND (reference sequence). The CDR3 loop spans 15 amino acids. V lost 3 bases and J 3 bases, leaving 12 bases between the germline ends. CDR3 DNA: TGTGCCAGTAGTATGGAGACAGGCGTCAATCAGCCCCAGCATTTT. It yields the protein CASSMETGVNQPQHF.

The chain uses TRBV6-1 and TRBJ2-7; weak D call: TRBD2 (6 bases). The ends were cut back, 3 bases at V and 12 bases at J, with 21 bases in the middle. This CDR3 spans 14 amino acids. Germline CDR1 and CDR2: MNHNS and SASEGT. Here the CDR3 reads CASSDMAGSGVPYF. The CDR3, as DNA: TGTGCCAGCAGTGATATGGCAGGGTCGGGGGTTCCGTACTTC.

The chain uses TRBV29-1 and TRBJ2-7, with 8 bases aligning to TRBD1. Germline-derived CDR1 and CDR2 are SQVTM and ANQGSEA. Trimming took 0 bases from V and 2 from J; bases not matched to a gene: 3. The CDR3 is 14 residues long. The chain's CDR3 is CSVEERTGPYEQYF. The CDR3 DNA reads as TGCAGCGTTGAAGAGCGGACAGGGCCCTACGAGCAGTACTTC.

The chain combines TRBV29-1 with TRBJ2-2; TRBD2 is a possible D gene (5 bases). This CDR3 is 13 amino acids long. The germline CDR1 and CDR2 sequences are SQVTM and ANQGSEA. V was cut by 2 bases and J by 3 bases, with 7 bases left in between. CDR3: CSVEYGDTGELFF. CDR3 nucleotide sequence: TGCAGCGTTGAATACGGGGACACCGGGGAGCTGTTTTTT.

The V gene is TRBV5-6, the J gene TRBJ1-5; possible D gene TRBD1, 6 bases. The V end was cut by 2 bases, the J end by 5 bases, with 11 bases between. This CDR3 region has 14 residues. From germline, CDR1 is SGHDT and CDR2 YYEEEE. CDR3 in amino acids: CASSFWTDYQPQHF. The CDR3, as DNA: TGTGCCAGCAGCTTTTGGACAGATTATCAGCCCCAGCATTTT.

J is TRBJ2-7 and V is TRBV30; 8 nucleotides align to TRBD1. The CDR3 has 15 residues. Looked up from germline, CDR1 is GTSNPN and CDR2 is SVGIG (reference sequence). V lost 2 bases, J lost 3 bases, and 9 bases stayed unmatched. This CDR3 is CAWSPSDREGYEQYF. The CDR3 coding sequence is TGTGCCTGGAGTCCTTCGGACAGGGAAGGCTACGAGCAGTACTTC.

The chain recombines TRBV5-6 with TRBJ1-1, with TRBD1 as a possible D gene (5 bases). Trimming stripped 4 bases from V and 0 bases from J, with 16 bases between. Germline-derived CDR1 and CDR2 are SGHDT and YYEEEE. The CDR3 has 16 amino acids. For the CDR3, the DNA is TGTGCCAGCAGCCCAAGAGCAGGGTTTCTGAACACTGAAGCTTTCTTT. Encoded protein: CASSPRAGFLNTEAFF.

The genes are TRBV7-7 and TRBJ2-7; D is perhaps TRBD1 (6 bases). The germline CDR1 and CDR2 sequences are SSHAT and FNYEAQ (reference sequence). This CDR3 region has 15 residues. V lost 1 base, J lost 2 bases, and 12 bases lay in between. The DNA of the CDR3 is TGTGCCAGCAGCTTAGGGTCAGGGGAACCCTACGAGCAGTACTTC. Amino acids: CASSLGSGEPYEQYF.

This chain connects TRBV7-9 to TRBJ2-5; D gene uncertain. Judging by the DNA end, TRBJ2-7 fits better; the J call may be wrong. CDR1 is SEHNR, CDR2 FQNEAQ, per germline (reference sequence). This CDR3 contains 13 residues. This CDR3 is CASSFALSYEQYF. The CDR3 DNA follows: TGTGCCAGCAGCTTTGCGCTTTCCTACGAGCAGTACTTC.

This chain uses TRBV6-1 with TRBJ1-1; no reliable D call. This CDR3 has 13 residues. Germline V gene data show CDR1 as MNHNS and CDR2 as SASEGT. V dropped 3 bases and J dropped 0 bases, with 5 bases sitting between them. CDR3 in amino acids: CASSDGLNTEAFF. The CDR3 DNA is TGTGCCAGCAGTGACGGTTTGAACACTGAAGCTTTCTTT.

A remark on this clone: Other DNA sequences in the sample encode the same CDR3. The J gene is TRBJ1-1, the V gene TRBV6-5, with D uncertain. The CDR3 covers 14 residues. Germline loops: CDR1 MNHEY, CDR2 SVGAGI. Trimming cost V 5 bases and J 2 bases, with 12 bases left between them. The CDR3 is CASSVGDLNTEAFF. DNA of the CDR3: TGTGCCAGCAGTGTAGGAGATCTAAACACTGAAGCTTTCTTT.

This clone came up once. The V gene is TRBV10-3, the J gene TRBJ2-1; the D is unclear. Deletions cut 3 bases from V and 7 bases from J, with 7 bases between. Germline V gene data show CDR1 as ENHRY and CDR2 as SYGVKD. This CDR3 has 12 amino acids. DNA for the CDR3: TGTGCCATCAGTGAAGACTCAAATGAGCAGTTCTTC. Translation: CAISEDSNEQFF.

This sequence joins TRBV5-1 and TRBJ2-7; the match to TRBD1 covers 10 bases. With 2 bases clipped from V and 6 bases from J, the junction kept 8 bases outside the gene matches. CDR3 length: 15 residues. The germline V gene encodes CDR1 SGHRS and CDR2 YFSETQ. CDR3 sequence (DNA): TGCGCCAGCAGCTTAACCGGGACAGGGGAACGCGAGCAGTACTTC. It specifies CASSLTGTGEREQYF.

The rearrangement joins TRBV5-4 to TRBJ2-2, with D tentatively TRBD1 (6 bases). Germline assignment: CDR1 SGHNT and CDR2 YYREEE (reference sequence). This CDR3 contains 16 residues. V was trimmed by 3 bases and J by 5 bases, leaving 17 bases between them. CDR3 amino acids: CASSSPRGKETGELFF. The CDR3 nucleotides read TGTGCCAGCAGCTCCCCCAGGGGCAAAGAGACCGGGGAGCTGTTTTTT.

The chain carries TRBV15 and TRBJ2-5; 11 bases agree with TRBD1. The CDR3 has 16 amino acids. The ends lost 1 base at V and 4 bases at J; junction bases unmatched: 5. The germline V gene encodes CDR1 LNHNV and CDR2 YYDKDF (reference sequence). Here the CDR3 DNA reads TGTGCCACCAGCAGAGGGTTGGGACAGGGGGGAGAGACCCAGTACTTC. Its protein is CATSRGLGQGGETQYF.

The CDR3 sequence: CASSLQLALHIQYF. CDR3 nucleotide sequence: TGTGCCAGCAGCTTGCAACTAGCTCTCCACATTCAGTACTTC. The rearrangement links TRBV5-5 to TRBJ2-4, with a tentative D call TRBD2 (6 bases). This CDR3 is 14 amino acids long. The V gene lost 1 base and the J gene lost 8 bases, with 13 bases spanning the gap. Germline values: CDR1 SGHKS, CDR2 YYEKEE (reference sequence). Filled out from reference TRBV5-5 and TRBJ2-4, the complete variable domain reads DAGVTQSPTHLIKTRGQQVTLRCSPISGHKSVSWYQQVLGQGPQFIFQYYEKEERGRGNFPDRFSARQFPNYSSELNVNALLLGDSALYLCASSLQLALHIQYFGAGTRLSVL.

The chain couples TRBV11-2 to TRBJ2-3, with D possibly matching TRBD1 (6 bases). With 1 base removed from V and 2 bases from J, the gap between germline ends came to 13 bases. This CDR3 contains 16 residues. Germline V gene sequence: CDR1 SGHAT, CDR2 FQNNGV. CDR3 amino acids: CASSLGGTGNTDTQYF. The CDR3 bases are TGTGCCAGCAGCTTAGGCGGAACAGGGAACACAGATACGCAGTATTTT. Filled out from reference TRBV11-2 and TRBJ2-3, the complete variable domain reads EAGVAQSPRYKIIEKRQSVAFWCNPISGHATLYWYQQILGQGPKLLIQFQNNGVVDDSQLPKDRFSAERLKGVDSTLKIQPAKLEDSAVYLCASSLGGTGNTDTQYFGPGTRLTVL.

The CDR3 protein is CASSDWGQGEAGANVLTF. For the CDR3, the DNA is TGTGCCAGCAGTGATTGGGGCCAGGGGGAAGCTGGGGCCAACGTCCTGACTTTC. The chain has TRBV2 and TRBJ2-6, with 7 bases lining up with TRBD1. The germline CDR1 and CDR2 sequences are SNHLY and FYNNEI. Trimming cost V 3 bases and J 2 bases; bases outside gene matches: 10. There are 18 residues in the CDR3.

CDR3 DNA sequence: TGCGCCAGCAGCTTGGCCGCAACAGGGGGGACTGAAGCTTTCTTT. It codes for CASSLAATGGTEAFF. The chain recombines TRBV5-1 with TRBJ1-1; 8 positions agree with TRBD1. The CDR3 totals 15 residues. With 0 bases clipped from V and 5 bases from J, the junction kept 6 bases outside the gene matches. CDR1 and CDR2 (germline): SGHRS, YFSETQ.

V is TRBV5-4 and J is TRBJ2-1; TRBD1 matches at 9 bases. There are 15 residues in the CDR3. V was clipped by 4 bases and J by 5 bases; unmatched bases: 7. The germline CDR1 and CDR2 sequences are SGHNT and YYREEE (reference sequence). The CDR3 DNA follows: TGTGCCAGCAGCGCCGACGGGACAGGGCACAATGAGCAGTTCTTC. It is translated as CASSADGTGHNEQFF.

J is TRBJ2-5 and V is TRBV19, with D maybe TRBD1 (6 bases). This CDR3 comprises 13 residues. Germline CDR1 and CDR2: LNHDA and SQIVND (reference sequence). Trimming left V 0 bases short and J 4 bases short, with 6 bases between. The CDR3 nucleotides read TGTGCCAGTAGTATAGACAGGGGAGAGACCCAGTACTTC. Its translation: CASSIDRGETQYF. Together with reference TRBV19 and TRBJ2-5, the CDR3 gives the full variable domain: DGGITQSPKYLFRKEGQNVTLSCEQNLNHDAMYWYRQDPGQGLRLIYYSQIVNDFQKGDIAEGYSVSREKKESFPLTVTSAQKNPTAFYLCASSIDRGETQYFGPGTRLLVL.